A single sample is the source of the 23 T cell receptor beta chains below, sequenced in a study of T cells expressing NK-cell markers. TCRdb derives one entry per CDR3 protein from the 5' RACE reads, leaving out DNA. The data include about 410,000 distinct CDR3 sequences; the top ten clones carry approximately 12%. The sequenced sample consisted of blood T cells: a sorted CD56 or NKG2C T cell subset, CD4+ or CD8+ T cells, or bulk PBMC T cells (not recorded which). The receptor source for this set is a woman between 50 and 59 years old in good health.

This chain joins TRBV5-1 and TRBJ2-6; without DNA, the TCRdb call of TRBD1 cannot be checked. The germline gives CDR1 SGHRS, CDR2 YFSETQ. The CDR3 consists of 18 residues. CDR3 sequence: CASSLTGYGTSGANVLTF.

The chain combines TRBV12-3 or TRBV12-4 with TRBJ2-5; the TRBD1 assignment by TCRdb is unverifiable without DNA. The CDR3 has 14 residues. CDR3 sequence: CASSLTRGQETQYF.

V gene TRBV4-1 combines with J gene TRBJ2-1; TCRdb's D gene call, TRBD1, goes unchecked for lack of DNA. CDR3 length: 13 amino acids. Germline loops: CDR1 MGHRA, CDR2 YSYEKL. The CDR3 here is CASSQWTGNEQFF.

The CDR3: CASSSPGQGTGSPLHF. V and J are TRBV28 and TRBJ1-6; TCRdb's D gene call, TRBD1, goes unchecked for lack of DNA. This CDR3 has 16 residues. Looked up from germline, CDR1 is MDHEN and CDR2 is SYDVKM.

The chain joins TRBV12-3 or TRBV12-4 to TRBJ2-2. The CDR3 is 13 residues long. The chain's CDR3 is CASSLSEFGELFF.

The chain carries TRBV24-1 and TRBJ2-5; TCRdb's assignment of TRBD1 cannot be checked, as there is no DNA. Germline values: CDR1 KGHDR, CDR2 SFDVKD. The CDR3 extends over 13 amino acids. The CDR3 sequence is CATGGRYQETQYF.

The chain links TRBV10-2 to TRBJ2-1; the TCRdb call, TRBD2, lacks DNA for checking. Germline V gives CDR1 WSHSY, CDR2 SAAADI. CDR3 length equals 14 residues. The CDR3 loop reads CASRGLAAHNEQFF.

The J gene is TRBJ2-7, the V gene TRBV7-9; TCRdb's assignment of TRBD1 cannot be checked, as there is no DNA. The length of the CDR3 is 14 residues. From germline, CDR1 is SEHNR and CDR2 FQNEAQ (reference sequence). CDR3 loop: CASSPGQAFYEQYF.

The CDR3 loop reads CASSQDGRVVGEQYF. This chain uses TRBV4-1 with TRBJ2-7; TCRdb's D gene call, TRBD1, goes unchecked for lack of DNA. The CDR3 is 15 amino acids. Germline CDR1 and CDR2: MGHRA and YSYEKL.

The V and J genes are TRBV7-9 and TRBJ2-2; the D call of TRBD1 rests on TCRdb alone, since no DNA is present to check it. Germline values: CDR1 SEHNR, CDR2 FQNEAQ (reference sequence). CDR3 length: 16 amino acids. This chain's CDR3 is CASSRMGQPNTGELFF.

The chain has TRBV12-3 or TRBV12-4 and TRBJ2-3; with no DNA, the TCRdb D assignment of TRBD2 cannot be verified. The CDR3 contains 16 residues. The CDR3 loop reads CASSLRLAGGGGTQYF.

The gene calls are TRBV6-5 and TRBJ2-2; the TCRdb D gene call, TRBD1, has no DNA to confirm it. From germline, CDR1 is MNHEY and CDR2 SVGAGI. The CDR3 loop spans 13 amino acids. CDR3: CARGQGRTGELFF.

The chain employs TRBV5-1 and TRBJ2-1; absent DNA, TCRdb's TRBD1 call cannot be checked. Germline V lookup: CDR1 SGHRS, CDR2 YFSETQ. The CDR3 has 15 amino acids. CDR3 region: CASRLDRGPNNEQFF. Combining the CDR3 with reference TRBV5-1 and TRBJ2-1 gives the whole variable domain KAGVTQTPRYLIKTRGQQVTLSCSPISGHRSVSWYQQTPGQGLQFLFEYFSETQRNKGNFPGRFSGRQFSNSRSEMNVSTLELGDSALYLCASRLDRGPNNEQFFGPGTRLTVL.

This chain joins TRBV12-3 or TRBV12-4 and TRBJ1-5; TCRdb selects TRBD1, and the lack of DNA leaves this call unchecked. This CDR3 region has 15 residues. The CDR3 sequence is CASARGVSFNQPQHF.

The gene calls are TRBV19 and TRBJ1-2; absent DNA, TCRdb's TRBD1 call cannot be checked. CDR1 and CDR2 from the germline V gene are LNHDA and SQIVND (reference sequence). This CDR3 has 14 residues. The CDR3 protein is CASSGDRPVDGYTF.

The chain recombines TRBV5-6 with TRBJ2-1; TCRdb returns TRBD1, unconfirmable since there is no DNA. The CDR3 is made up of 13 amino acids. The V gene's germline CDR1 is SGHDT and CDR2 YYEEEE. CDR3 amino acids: CASSLSGQPRQFF. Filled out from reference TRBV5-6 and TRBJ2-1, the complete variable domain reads DAGVTQSPTHLIKTRGQQVTLRCSPKSGHDTVSWYQQALGQGPQFIFQYYEEEERQRGNFPDRFSGHQFPNYSSELNVNALLLGDSALYLCASSLSGQPRQFFGPGTRLTVL.

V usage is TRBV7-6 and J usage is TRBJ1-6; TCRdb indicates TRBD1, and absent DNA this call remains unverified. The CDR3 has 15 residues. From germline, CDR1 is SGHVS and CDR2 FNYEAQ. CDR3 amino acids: CASSSVGRGNSPLHF.

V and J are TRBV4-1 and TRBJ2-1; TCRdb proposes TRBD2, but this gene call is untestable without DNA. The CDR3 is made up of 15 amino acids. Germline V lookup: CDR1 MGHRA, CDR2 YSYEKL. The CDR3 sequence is CASSQAPAGYNEQFF.

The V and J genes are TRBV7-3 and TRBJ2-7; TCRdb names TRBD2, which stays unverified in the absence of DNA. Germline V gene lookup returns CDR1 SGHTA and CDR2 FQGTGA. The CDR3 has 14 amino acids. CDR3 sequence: CASSLLAGADEQYF. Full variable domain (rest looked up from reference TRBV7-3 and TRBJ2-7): GAGVSQTPSNKVTEKGKYVELRCDPISGHTALYWYRQSLGQGPEFLIYFQGTGAADDSGLPNDRFFAVRPEGSVSTLKIQRTERGDSAVYLCASSLLAGADEQYFGPGTRLTVT.

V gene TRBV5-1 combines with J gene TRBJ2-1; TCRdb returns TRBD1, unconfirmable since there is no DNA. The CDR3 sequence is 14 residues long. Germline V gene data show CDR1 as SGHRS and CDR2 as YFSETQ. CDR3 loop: CASSLAGGNYEQFF.

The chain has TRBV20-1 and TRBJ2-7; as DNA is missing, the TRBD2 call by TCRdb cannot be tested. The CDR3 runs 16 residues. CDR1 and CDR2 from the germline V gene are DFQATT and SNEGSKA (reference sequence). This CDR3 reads CSAPSPRLARSYEQYF.

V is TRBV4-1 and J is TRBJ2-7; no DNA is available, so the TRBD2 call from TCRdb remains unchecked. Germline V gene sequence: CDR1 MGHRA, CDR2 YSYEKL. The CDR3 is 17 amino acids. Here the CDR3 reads CASSQDEASGHIYEQYF.

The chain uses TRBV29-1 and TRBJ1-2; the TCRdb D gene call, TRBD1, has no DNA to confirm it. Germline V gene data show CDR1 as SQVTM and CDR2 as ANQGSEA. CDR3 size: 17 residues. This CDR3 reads CSVIAVDRGVPLAGYTF.